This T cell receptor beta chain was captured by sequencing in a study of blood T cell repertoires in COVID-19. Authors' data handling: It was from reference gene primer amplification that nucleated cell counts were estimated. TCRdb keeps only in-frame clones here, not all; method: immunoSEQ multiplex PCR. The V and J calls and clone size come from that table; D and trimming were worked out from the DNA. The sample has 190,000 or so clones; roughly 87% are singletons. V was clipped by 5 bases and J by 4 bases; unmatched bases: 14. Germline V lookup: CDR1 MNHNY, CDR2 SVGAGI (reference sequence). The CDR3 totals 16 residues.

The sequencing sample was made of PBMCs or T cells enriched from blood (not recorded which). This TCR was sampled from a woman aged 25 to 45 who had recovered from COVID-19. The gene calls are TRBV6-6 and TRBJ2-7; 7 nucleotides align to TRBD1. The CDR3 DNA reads TGTGCCAGCAGTCGAACCGCCGGGACAGTCATTTACGAGCAGTACTTC. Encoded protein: CASSRTAGTVIYEQYF.